The clone carrying this T cell receptor (beta chain) was counted many times. The data were obtained in a study of human T cells and chemical hapten exposure. Study details: In the sensitization step, 2% DPC was placed on about 2 cm by about 2 cm of upper inner arm skin.

Germline V gene sequence: CDR1 MDHEN, CDR2 SYDVKM. This CDR3 has 16 residues. The junction had 8 bases not matched to a gene; V was cut back by 5 bases and J by 6 bases. MiXCR, applied by TCRdb to the RACE reads, yields one record per CDR3 protein. The data hold 75,000 to 95,000 distinct CDR3 sequences, with approximately 9.9% observed a single time. Time point specified: patch test 2, 6 weeks after DPC sensitization. Treatment reported: therapeutic diphenylcyclopropenone sensitization with weekly scalp DPC. The clonotype originates from a man aged 35 to 55 with alopecia areata. Some clones in this sample may be carry-over from other donors' samples. The sequencing here drew on whole blood, taken in connection with sensitization to the hapten diphenylcyclopropenone (DPC). The chain combines TRBV28 with TRBJ2-1, with 12 positions matching TRBD2. The CDR3 coding sequence is TGTGCCAGCAGTCCCCCCCTAGCGGGAGGGGGCAATGAGCAGTTCTTC. It translates to CASSPPLAGGGNEQFF.